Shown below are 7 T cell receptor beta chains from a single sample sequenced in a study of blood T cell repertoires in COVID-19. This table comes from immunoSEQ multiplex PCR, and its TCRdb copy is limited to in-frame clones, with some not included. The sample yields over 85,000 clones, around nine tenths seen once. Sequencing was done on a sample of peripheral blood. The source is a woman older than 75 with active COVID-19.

CDR3 coding DNA: TGTGCCAGCAGTCTCCGGGACAGCGAATCCTACGAGCAGTACTTC. Translated: CASSLRDSESYEQYF. The rearrangement joins TRBV6-5 to TRBJ2-7; TRBD1 matches at 7 bases. This CDR3 region has 15 residues. Germline V CDR1 and CDR2: MNHEY, SVGAGI. V dropped 5 bases and J dropped 1; count of bases not matched to a gene: 8.

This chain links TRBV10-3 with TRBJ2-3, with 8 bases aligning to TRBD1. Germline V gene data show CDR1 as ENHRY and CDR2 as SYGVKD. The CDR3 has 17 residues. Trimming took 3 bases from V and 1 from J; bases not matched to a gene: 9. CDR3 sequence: CAISESWTGFGTDTQYF. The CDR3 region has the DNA TGTGCCATCAGTGAATCGTGGACAGGGTTTGGCACAGATACGCAGTATTTT.

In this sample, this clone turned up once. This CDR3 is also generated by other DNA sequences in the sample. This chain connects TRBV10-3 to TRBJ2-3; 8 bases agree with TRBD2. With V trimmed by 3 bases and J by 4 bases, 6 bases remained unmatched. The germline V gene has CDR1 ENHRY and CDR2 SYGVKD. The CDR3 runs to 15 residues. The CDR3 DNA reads TGTGCCATCAGTGACGGGGCGGGAGGCCCAGATACGCAGTATTTT. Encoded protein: CAISDGAGGPDTQYF.

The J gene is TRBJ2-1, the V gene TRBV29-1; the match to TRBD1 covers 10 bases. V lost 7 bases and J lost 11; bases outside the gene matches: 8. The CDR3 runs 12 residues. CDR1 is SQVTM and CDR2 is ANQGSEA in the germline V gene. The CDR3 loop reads CSDRQGASQQFF. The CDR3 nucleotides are TGCAGCGACAGACAGGGGGCTAGCCAGCAGTTCTTC.

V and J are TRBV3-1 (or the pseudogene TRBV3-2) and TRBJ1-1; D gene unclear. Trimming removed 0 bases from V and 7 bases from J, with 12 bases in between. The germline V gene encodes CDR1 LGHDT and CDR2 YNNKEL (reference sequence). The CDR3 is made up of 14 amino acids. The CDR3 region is CASSQERKTFEAFF. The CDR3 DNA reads TGTGCCAGCAGCCAAGAACGAAAGACTTTTGAAGCTTTCTTT.

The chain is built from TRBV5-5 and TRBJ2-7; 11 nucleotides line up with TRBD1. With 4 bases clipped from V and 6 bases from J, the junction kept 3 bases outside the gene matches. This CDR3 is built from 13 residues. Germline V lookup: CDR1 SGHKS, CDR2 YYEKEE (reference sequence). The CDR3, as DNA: TGTGCCAGCAGCCCGGACAGGGGGCTCGAGCAGTACTTC. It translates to CASSPDRGLEQYF. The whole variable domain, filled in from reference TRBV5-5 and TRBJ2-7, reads DAGVTQSPTHLIKTRGQQVTLRCSPISGHKSVSWYQQVLGQGPQFIFQYYEKEERGRGNFPDRFSARQFPNYSSELNVNALLLGDSALYLCASSPDRGLEQYFGPGTRLTVT.

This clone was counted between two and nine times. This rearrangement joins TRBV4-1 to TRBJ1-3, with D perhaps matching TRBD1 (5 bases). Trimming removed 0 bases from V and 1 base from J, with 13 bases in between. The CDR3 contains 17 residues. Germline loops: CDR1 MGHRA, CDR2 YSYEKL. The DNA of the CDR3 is TGCGCCAGCAGCCAAGATGCGGGGGAGAGGTCTGGAAACACCATATATTTT. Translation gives CASSQDAGERSGNTIYF.